This T cell receptor beta chain was sequenced during a study of blood T cells in healthy people across ages. The CDR3 covers 15 residues. The germline CDR1 and CDR2 sequences are SGHVS and FQNEAQ. Trimming took 5 bases from V and 3 from J; bases not matched to a gene: 5. Primed by a sample-barcoded 5' primer and a J-beta primer mix, a second PCR proceeded for roughly 7 to 12 cycles. MiXCR, run by TCRdb on the 5' RACE reads, gives a single entry per CDR3 protein. This table holds 750,000 or so distinct CDR3 sequences, roughly 25% found once. For every donor, a draw yielded ten milliliters of peripheral blood. The same specimen was also included in a second study, on T cells of mothers and their children.

The sequence derives from a boy between 10 and 17 years old in good health. Sample: blood. This chain uses TRBV7-8 with TRBJ2-7; 12 bases match TRBD2. CDR3 loop: CASSALTSGGYEQYF. CDR3 DNA: TGTGCCAGCAGCGCCCTGACTAGCGGGGGCTACGAGCAGTACTTC.